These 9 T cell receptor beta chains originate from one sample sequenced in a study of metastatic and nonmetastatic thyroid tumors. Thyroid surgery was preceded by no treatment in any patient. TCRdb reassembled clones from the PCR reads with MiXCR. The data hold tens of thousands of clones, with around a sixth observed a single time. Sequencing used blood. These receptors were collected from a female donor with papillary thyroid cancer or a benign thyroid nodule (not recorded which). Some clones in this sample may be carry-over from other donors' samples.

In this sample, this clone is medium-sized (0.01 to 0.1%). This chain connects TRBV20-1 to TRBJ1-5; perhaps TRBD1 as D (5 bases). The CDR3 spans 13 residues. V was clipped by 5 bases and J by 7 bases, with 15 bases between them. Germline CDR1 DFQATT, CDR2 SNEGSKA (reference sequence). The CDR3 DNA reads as TGCAGTGCTCGGGACTCAATGCGGCAGCCCCAGCATTTT. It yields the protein CSARDSMRQPQHF.

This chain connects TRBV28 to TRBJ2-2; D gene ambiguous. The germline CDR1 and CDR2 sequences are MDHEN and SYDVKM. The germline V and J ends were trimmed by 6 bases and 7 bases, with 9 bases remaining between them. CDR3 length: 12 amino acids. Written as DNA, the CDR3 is TGTGCCAGCAGGCGTACATGCGGGGAGCTGTTTTTT. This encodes CASRRTCGELFF.

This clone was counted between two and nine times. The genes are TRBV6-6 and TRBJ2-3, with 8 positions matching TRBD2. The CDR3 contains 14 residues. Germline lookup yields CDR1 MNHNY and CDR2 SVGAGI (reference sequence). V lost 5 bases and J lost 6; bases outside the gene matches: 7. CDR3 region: CASSTRAGADTQYF. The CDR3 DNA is TGTGCCAGCAGTACCCGAGCGGGAGCGGATACGCAGTATTTT.

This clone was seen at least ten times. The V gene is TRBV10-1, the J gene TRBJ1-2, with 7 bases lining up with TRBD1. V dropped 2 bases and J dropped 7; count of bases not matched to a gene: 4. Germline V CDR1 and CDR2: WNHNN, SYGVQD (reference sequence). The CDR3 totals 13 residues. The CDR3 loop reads CASSETGVGGYTF. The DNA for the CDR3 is TGCGCCAGCAGTGAGACAGGGGTGGGTGGCTACACCTTC.

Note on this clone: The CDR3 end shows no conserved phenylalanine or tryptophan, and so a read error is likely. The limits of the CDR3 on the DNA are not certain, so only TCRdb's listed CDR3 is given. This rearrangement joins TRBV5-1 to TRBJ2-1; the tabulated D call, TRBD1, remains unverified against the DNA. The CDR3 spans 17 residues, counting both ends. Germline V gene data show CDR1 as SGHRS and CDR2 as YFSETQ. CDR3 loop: CASSPRGGAGGSRGKFI.

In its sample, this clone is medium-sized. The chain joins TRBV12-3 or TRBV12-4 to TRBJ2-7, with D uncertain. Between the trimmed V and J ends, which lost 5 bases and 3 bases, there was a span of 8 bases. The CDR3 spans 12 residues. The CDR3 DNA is TGTGCCAGCAGTGTAACAGTCTACGAGCAGTACTTC. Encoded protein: CASSVTVYEQYF.

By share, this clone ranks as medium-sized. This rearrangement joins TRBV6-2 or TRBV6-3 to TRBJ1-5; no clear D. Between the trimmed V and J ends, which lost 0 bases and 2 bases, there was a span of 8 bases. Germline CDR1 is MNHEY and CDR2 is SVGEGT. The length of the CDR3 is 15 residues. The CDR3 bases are TGTGCCAGCAGTTACTCGATTGAGGGCAATCAGCCCCAGCATTTT. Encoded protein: CASSYSIEGNQPQHF.

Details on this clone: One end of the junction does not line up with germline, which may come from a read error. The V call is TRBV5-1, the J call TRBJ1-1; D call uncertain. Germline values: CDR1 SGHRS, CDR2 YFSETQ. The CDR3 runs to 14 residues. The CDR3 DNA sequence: TGCGCCAGCGGCTTGGAGTCGGGTAACACTGAAGCTTTCTTT. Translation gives CASGLESGNTEAFF.

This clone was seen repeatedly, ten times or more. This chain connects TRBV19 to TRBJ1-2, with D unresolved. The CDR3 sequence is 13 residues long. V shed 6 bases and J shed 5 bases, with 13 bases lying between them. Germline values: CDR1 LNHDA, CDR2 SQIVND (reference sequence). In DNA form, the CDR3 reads TGTGCCAGTAGGCCGGAAGTGAAATATGGCTACACCTTC. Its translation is CASRPEVKYGYTF.